This T cell receptor (beta chain) was recorded in a study of T cells in tuberculosis. With regard to this clone: Its antigen is as yet unknown.

Overall study findings and caveats: GMM-specific TCRs were nearer to active tuberculosis alpha repertoires, suggesting expansion. The TCR-beta difference was not significant; alpha differences partly reflected length.

Time point: new active TB diagnosis, blood taken before or within 7 days of starting treatment. Patients were newly diagnosed, HIV-seronegative, and aged 18 or older. Sequencing used immunoSEQ multiplex PCR; TCRdb keeps in-frame clones, though not all of them. The sample contains about 34,000 clones, roughly 93% of which appear only once. The V and J ends lost 2 bases and 2 bases, in that order; junction bases with no gene match: 2. Germline loops: CDR1 MNHEY, CDR2 SMNVEV (reference sequence). The CDR3 is made up of 14 amino acids. The material sequenced was PBMCs, taken at tuberculosis diagnosis. This TCR was sampled from an adult with tuberculosis. This chain connects TRBV27 to TRBJ2-5, with 7 bases aligning to TRBD2. CDR3: CASSLRGGQETQYF. As DNA, the CDR3 is TGTGCCAGCAGTTTACGGGGAGGGCAAGAGACCCAGTACTTC.